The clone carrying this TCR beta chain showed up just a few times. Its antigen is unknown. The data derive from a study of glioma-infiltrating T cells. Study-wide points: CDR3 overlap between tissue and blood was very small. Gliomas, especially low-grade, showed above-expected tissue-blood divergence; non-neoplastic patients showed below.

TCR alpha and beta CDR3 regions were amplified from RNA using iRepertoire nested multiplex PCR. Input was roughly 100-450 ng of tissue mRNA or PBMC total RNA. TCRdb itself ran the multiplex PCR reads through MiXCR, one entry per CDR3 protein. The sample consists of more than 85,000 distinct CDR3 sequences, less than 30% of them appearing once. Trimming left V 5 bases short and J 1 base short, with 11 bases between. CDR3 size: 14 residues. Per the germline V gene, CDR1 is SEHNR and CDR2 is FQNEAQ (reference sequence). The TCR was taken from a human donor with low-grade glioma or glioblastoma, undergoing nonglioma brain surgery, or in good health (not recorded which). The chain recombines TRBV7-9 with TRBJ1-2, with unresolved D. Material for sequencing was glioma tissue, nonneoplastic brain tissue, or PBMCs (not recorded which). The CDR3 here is CASSVEGRNYGYTF. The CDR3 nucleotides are TGTGCCAGCAGCGTCGAGGGCCGTAACTATGGCTACACCTTC.